The rows below give T cell receptor beta chains drawn from one sample of a study of blood T cell repertoires in COVID-19. Measured with immunoSEQ multiplex PCR; TCRdb has only the in-frame clones, and not every one. The sample lists around 150,000 clones; roughly 85% were seen once. The source material was peripheral blood. Every receptor here comes from a man aged 55 to 70 with acute or convalescent COVID-19. CDR3s include the opening cysteine and the closing phenylalanine or tryptophan. A D gene is named only where the DNA matches it firmly. Where a row states a size, it is once, few, many or the class of an expanded clone; other rows omit it.

TRBJ2-1	TRBV3-1/TRBV3-2	TRBD2	.	CASSATSGSSSEQFF	TGTGCCAGCAGTGCGACTAGCGGGAGTTCCAGTGAGCAGTTCTTC
TRBJ2-1	TRBV6-5	TRBD1	few	CASSLQGPYNEQFF	TGTGCCAGCAGCCTACAGGGGCCCTACAATGAGCAGTTCTTC
TRBJ1-6	TRBV28	.	.	CASTTTRQSSPLHF	TGTGCCAGTACGACCACAAGACAGAGTTCACCCCTCCACTTT
TRBJ2-1	TRBV12-3/TRBV12-4	.	.	CASVPGYNEQFF	TGTGCCAGCGTCCCGGGTTACAATGAGCAGTTCTTC
TRBJ2-1	TRBV21-1	.	.	CASSKREVNEQFF	TGTGCCAGCAGCAAGAGAGAGGTAAATGAGCAGTTCTTC
TRBJ1-5	TRBV28	.	.	CASRVPQARGQPQHF	TGTGCCAGCAGGGTCCCTCAGGCGCGGGGGCAGCCCCAGCATTTT
TRBJ1-3	TRBV5-5	.	.	CASSLGYWGDSGNTIYF	TGTGCCAGCAGCTTGGGATACTGGGGCGACTCTGGAAACACCATATATTTT
TRBJ1-2	TRBV29-1	.	.	CSVGPGRDYGYTF	TGCAGCGTTGGGCCAGGGAGGGACTATGGCTACACCTTC
TRBJ1-1	TRBV3-1/TRBV3-2	.	few	CASSRTMNTEAFF	TGTGCCAGCAGCCGAACTATGAACACTGAAGCTTTCTTT
TRBJ2-1	TRBV7-3	TRBD2	.	CASSLPEGLAGGGSYNEQFF	TGTGCCAGCAGCTTACCCGAAGGACTAGCGGGAGGTGGATCCTACAATGAGCAGTTCTTC
TRBJ2-7	TRBV15	TRBD2	.	CATSRGASGSYEQYF	TGTGCCACCAGCAGAGGTGCTAGCGGGAGTTACGAGCAGTACTTC
TRBJ1-3	TRBV2	.	.	CASRLIGGAGNTIYF	TGTGCCAGCAGACTAATCGGGGGGGCTGGAAACACCATATATTTT